This T cell receptor (beta chain) was captured in a study of cytomegalovirus exposure and HLA in healthy donors. Study-level results: The study labeled roughly 160 TCR beta chains cytomegalovirus-associated. A later analysis reportedly identified an Asian-associated ancestry cluster as carrying fewer N-insertions than the roughly 700-donor mean. Links to common viral pathogens appeared, in a later analysis, for several of the most significant clusters.

The primer mix had 60 Vbeta and 13 Jbeta primers. The table came from immunoSEQ multiplex PCR; TCRdb's copy has only in-frame clones and leaves some out. The table has some 170,000 clones, around four fifths seen once; the top ten hold about a tenth. Between the trimmed V and J ends, which lost 1 base and 4 bases, there was a span of 23 bases. The length of the CDR3 is 18 residues. From germline, CDR1 is MGHRA and CDR2 YSYEKL. Note on this clone: The target antigen is unknown.

This TCR came from a man aged 18-30 years in good health and CMV-seropositive. The chain joins TRBV4-1 to TRBJ2-7; weak D call: TRBD2 (6 bases). The material sequenced was PBMCs. In DNA, the CDR3 is TGCGCCAGCAGCCAAGTATTCTTGACTAGTGGGGGGTATTACGAGCAGTACTTC. Translating it yields CASSQVFLTSGGYYEQYF.